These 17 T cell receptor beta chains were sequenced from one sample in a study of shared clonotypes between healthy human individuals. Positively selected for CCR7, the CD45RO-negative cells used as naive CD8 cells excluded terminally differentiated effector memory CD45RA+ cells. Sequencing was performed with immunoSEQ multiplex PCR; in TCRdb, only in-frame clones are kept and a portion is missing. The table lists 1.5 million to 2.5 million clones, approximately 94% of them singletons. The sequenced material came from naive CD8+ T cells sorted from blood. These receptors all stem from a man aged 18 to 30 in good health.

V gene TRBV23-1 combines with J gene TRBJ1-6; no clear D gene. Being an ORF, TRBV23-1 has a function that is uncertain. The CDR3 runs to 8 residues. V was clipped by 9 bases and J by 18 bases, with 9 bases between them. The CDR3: CARNGAHF. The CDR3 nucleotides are TGCGCCAGAAACGGTGCCCACTTT.

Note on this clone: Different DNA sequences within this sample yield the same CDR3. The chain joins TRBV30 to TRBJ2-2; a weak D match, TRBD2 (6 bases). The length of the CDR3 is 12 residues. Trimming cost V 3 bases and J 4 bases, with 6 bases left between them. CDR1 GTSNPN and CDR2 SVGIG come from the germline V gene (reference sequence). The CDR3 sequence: CAWSGGTGELFF. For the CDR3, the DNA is TGTGCCTGGAGCGGGGGCACCGGGGAGCTGTTTTTT.

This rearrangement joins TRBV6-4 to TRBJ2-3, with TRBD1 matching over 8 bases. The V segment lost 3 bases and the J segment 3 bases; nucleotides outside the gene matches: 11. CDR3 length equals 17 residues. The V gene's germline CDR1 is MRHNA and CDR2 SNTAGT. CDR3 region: CASSEFPRDRLTDTQYF. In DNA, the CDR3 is TGTGCCAGCAGTGAGTTTCCCCGGGACAGGCTGACAGATACGCAGTATTTT.

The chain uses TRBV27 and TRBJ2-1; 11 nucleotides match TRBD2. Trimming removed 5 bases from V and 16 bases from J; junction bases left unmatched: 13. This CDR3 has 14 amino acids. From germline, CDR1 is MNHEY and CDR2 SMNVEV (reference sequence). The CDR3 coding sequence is TGTGCCAGCAGTCAGATAATCGGGACTAGCGGTAGTTTCTTC. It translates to CASSQIIGTSGSFF.

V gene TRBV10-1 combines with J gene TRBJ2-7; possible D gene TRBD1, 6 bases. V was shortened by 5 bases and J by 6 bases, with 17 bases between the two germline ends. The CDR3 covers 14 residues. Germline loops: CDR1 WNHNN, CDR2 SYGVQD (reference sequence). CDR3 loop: CASSQDRAVSEQYF. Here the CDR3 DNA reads TGCGCCAGCAGTCAGGACAGAGCCGTCTCCGAGCAGTACTTC.

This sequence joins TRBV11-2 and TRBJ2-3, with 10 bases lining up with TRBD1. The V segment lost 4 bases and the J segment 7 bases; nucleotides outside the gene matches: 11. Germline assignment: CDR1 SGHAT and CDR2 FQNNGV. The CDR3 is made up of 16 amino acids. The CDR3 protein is CASSSDRGQGLNTQYF. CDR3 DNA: TGTGCCAGCAGCTCCGACAGGGGGCAAGGATTGAATACGCAGTATTTT.

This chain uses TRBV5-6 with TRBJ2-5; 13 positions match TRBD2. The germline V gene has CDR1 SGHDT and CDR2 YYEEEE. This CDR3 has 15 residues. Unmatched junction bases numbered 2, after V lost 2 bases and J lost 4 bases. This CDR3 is CASSLLAGGRETQYF. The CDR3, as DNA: TGTGCCAGCAGCTTACTAGCGGGAGGGCGAGAGACCCAGTACTTC.

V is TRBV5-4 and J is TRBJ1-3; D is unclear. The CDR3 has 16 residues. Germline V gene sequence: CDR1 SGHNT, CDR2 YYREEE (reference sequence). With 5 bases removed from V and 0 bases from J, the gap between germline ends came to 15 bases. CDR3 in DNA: TGTGCCAGCAGAGAAGCGGAGTTAGACTCTGGAAACACCATATATTTT. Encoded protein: CASREAELDSGNTIYF.

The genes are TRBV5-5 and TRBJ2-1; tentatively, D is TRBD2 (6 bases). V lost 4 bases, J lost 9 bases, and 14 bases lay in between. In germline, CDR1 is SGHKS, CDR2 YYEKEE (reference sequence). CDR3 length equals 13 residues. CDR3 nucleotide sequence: TGTGCCAGCAGCATGGGGACTGCTAGTGAGCAGTTCTTC. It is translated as CASSMGTASEQFF. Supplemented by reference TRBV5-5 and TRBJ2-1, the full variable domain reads DAGVTQSPTHLIKTRGQQVTLRCSPISGHKSVSWYQQVLGQGPQFIFQYYEKEERGRGNFPDRFSARQFPNYSSELNVNALLLGDSALYLCASSMGTASEQFFGPGTRLTVL.

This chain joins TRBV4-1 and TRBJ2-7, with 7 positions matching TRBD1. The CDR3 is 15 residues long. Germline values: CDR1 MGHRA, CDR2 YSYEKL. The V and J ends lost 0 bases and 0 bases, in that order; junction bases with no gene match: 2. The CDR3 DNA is TGCGCCAGCAGCCAAGAGAGGGGGCCCTCCTACGAGCAGTACTTC. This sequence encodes CASSQERGPSYEQYF.

For the CDR3, the DNA is TGTGCCAGCAGGCCGGGGGGATCCTATGGCTACACCTTC. Protein sequence: CASRPGGSYGYTF. This rearrangement joins TRBV7-9 to TRBJ1-2, with D possibly matching TRBD1 (5 bases). The CDR3 has 13 amino acids. Germline V gene lookup returns CDR1 SEHNR and CDR2 FQNEAQ (reference sequence). V lost 6 bases and J lost 4, with 12 bases in between.

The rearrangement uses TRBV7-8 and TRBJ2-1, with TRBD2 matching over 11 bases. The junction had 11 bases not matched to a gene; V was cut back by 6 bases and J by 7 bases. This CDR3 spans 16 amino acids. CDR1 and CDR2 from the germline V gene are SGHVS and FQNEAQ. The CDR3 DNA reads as TGTGCCAGCAGTTACTCACTAGCGGGGGCACTGAATGAGCAGTTCTTC. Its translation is CASSYSLAGALNEQFF.

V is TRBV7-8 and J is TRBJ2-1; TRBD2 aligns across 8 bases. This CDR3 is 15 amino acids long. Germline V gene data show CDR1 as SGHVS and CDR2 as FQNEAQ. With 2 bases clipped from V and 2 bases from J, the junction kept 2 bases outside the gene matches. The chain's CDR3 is CASSLRAGAYNEQFF. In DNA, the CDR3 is TGTGCCAGCAGCTTACGAGCGGGGGCCTACAATGAGCAGTTCTTC.

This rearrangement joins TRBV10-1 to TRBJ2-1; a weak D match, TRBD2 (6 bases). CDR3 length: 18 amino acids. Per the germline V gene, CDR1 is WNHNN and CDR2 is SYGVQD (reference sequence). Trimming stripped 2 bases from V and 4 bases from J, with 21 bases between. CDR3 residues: CASSERLADSLGYNEQFF. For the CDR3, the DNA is TGCGCCAGCAGTGAGAGATTAGCGGATTCTTTGGGGTACAATGAGCAGTTCTTC.

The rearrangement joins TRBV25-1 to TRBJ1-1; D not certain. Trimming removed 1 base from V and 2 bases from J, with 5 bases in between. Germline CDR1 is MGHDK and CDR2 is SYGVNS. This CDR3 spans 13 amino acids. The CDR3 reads CASSEFLNTEAFF. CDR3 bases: TGTGCCAGCAGTGAATTCCTAAACACTGAAGCTTTCTTT.

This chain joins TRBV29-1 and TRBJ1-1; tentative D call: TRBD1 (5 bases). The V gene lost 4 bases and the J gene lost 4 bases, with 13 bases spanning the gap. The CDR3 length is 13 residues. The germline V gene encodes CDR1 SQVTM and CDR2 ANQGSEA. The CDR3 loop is CSVVGRGVTEAFF. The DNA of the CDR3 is TGCAGCGTTGTTGGTAGGGGAGTCACTGAAGCTTTCTTT.

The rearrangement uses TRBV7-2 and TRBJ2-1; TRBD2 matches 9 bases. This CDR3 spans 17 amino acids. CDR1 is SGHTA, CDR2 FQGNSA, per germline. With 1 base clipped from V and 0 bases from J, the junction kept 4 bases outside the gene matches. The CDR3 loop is CASSLVSGRSSYNEQFF. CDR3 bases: TGTGCCAGCAGCTTAGTCAGCGGGAGGAGCTCCTACAATGAGCAGTTCTTC.